This is a list of T cell receptor beta chains from one sample in a study of shared clonotypes between healthy human individuals. Some clones are missing from TCRdb's copy, which holds only in-frame ones; the method was immunoSEQ multiplex PCR. The table lists approximately 1,500,000 clones, roughly 95% of them singletons. The sequencing input was naive CD4+ T cells sorted from blood. The receptor source for this set is a man aged 25-45 years in good health. Both conserved end residues are trimmed from each CDR3. Clone size, where shown, is once, few, many, or a class for clones that have expanded.

J	V	size	CDR3
TRBJ2-7	TRBV28	-	ASSTPGAVLDEQY
TRBJ1-1	TRBV20-1	-	SALHRTEAF
TRBJ1-1	TRBV12-5	-	ASGLRGGAEEAF
TRBJ1-5	TRBV9	-	ASSVGIGQPQH
TRBJ2-1	TRBV18	-	ASSQTRDNEQF
TRBJ2-5	TRBV2	-	ATGTTQETQY
TRBJ2-1	TRBV5-1	-	ASSWDRGPVYNEQF
TRBJ2-6	TRBV6-5	-	ASSTDSSGANVLT
TRBJ1-2	TRBV6-1	-	ASSEGIATGGGYGYT
TRBJ2-2	TRBV10-1	-	ASSAGINTGELF
TRBJ2-3	TRBV9	-	ASSVAGTGSTDTQY
TRBJ2-7	TRBV5-6	once	ASSPAPGYEQY
TRBJ2-7	TRBV2	once	ASSARPGAGEQY
TRBJ1-5	TRBV30	-	ACAGGGNQPQH
TRBJ1-2	TRBV27	-	ASSRGIFDGYT
TRBJ1-1	TRBV25-1	-	ASSGVGNTEAF
TRBJ2-6	TRBV6-6	-	ASSFDRGYGANVLT
TRBJ2-1	TRBV5-1	-	ASSLDQSSYNEQF
TRBJ2-7	TRBV15	-	ATSSGTAFYSYEQY
TRBJ2-7	TRBV18	-	ASSPVPATYEQY
TRBJ2-5	TRBV2	-	ASSKNRGQETQY
TRBJ2-5	TRBV7-7	-	ASSLGQLQETQY
TRBJ1-1	TRBV5-1	once	ASSLVAGRWATEAF
TRBJ2-1	TRBV18	-	ASSPFSGSGMDEQF
TRBJ2-2	TRBV4-1	once	ASSQEITRQPNTGELF
TRBJ2-5	TRBV5-1	-	ASSLVATAGQETQY
TRBJ2-6	TRBV28	-	ASTKRGANVLT
TRBJ2-7	TRBV11-2	-	ASSRGGALYEQY
TRBJ1-1	TRBV7-9	-	ASSLDRLEGF
TRBJ2-5	TRBV4-2	-	ASSRQQETQY
TRBJ2-5	TRBV4-3	-	ASSQDGRTGRETQY
TRBJ2-5	TRBV19	-	ASKGPGVVETQY
TRBJ2-7	TRBV5-5	-	ASSLVRDGNYEQY
TRBJ2-5	TRBV7-6	-	ASSKPQETQY
TRBJ1-1	TRBV6-1	-	ARRKFDEMNTEAF
TRBJ2-1	TRBV2	-	AKKGDSGSYEQF
TRBJ2-7	TRBV28	-	ASNGGTGIEQY
TRBJ1-5	TRBV19	-	ASNKGTLQPQH
TRBJ2-5	TRBV4-3	-	ASSQEPGDETQY
TRBJ1-1	TRBV6-1	-	ASSEGRVGGPNTEAF
TRBJ1-2	TRBV28	-	ATRWGAGYGYT
TRBJ2-7	TRBV28	-	ASRLTPTGNYEQY
TRBJ2-3	TRBV11-3	-	ASSKSSRSDTDTQY
TRBJ1-2	TRBV10-3	-	AISEMTNYGYT
TRBJ2-3	TRBV7-6	-	ASSLVGLNTDTQY
TRBJ1-2	TRBV5-6	-	ASSPRSRDYGYT
TRBJ2-5	TRBV29-1	once	SVESGEETQY
TRBJ1-5	TRBV10-3	-	AISGDRGNQPQH
TRBJ1-1	TRBV10-3	-	AISGQQNTEAF
TRBJ1-2	TRBV18	-	ASSPTPGTAKANYGYT
TRBJ2-7	TRBV5-8	-	ASSSSLDSYEQY
TRBJ2-7	TRBV6-6	-	ATSREANSYEQY
TRBJ2-7	TRBV5-4	-	ASSKLAGALEEQY
TRBJ2-1	TRBV6-4	-	ASSDDGSSGYNEQF
TRBJ2-3	TRBV4-3	once	ASSLSGSDTQY
TRBJ2-3	TRBV5-4	-	ASSLGLAVGDTQY
TRBJ2-3	TRBV5-4	-	ASSLEDRVDTQY
TRBJ1-1	TRBV7-6	once	ASSPQGAAAEAF
TRBJ1-4	TRBV18	-	ASSPANEKLF